This TCR beta chain was sequenced in a study of T cell responses to AZD1222 COVID-19 vaccine. Study findings and constraints: Spike was spanned by vaccine-associated CD4 TCRs, which were dominant at 160-218 and 743-854. Repertoires were collected only later (after the peak T cell response had occurred).

Turning to this clone: Its specificity is unknown.

There are 19 residues in the CDR3. J lost 0 bases, V lost 4 bases, and 12 bases had no gene match. TCRdb's copy holds only in-frame clones and misses some; the assay was immunoSEQ multiplex PCR. The sample includes 130,000 or so clones, more than 80% of them seen just once. Sequenced here: peripheral blood, sampled on day 0 of MenACWY control vaccination. The J gene is TRBJ1-5, the V gene TRBV23-1; 10 bases are shared with TRBD1. TRBV23-1 is marked as an open reading frame, function uncertain. This clonotype was obtained from an adult in good health. CDR3 nucleotide sequence: TGCGCCAGCAGTCGATACCGGGACAGGGGCCTATATAGCAATCAGCCCCAGCATTTT. As protein: CASSRYRDRGLYSNQPQHF.